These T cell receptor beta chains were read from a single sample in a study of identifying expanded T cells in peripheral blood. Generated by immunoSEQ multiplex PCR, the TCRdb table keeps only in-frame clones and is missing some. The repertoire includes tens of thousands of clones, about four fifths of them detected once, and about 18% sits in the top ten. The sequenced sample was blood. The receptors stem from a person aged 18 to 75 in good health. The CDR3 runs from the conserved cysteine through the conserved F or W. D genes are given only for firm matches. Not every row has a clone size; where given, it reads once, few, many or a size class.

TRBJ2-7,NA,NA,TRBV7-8,CASSRVTYEQYF,TGTGCCAGCTCCAGGGTCACATACGAGCAGTACTTC
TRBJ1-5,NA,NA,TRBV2,CASKGAGLSNQPQHF,TGTGCCAGCAAAGGAGCCGGCCTCAGCAATCAGCCCCAGCATTTT
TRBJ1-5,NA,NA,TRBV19,CASRSTIGNQPQHF,TGTGCCAGTAGGTCTACTATTGGCAATCAGCCCCAGCATTTT
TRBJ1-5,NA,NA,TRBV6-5,CASSFPRLQGQPQHF,TGTGCCAGCAGTTTCCCCAGGCTCCAGGGTCAGCCCCAGCATTTT
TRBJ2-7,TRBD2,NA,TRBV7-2,CASSRRTSGSYEQYF,TGTGCCAGCAGCCGACGGACTAGCGGTTCCTACGAGCAGTACTTC
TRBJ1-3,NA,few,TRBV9,CASSDTPYSGNTIYF,TGTGCCAGCAGCGACACCCCGTACTCTGGAAACACCATATATTTT
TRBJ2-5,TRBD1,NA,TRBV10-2,CASSEGRWTGRNETQYF,TGCGCCAGCAGTGAGGGTCGTTGGACAGGGCGAAACGAGACCCAGTACTTC
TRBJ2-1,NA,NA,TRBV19,CASSIDPRSDEQFF,TGTGCCAGTAGTATAGATCCAAGGTCCGATGAGCAGTTCTTC
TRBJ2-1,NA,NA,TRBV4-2,CASSQEVTPRDEQFF,TGTGCCAGCAGCCAAGAGGTGACGCCCCGGGATGAGCAGTTCTTC
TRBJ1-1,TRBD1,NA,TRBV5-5,CASSRDRVTEAFF,TGTGCCAGCAGCCGGGACAGGGTAACTGAAGCTTTCTTT
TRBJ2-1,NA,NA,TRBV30,CAWSGGYNEQFF,TGTGCCTGGAGTGGGGGGTACAATGAGCAGTTCTTC
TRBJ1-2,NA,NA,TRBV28,CGVGATNYGYTF,TGTGGGGTGGGGGCTACTAACTATGGCTACACCTTC
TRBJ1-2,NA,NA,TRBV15,CATPGDTNYGYTF,TGTGCCACCCCCGGGGACACTAACTATGGCTACACCTTC
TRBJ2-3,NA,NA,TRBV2,CASSELGGGSTDTQYF,TGTGCCAGCAGTGAACTAGGGGGGGGGAGCACAGATACGCAGTATTTT
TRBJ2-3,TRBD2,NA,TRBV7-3,CASSGRGGPDTQYF,TGTGCCAGCAGCGGCCGGGGGGGCCCCGATACGCAGTATTTT
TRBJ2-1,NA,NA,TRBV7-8,CASSGLIGSYNEQFF,TGTGCCAGCAGCGGCCTCATAGGCTCCTACAATGAGCAGTTCTTC
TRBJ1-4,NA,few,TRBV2,CARLLDEKLFF,TGTGCCAGGTTGTTAGATGAAAAACTGTTTTTT
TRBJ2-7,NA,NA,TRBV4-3,CASSHGPGQGEQYF,TGCGCCAGCAGCCACGGACCGGGGCAAGGAGAGCAGTACTTC
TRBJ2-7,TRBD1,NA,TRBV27,CASKVPGQGNEQYF,TGTGCCAGCAAGGTCCCGGGACAGGGGAACGAGCAGTACTTC
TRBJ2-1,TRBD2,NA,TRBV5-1,CASSPRLATFLNEQFF,TGCGCCAGCAGCCCCCGACTAGCGACCTTCCTCAATGAGCAGTTCTTC
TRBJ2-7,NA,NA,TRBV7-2,CASSHPRGSYEQYF,TGTGCCAGCAGCCACCCGCGGGGTTCCTACGAGCAGTACTTC
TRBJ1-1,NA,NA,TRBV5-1,CASSPGHPNTEAFF,TGCGCCAGCAGCCCCGGACACCCGAACACTGAAGCTTTCTTT
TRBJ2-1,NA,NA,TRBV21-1,CASSKEGLAGHSSYNEQFF,TGTGCCAGCAGCAAAGAGGGACTAGCGGGACATTCCTCCTACAATGAGCAGTTCTTC